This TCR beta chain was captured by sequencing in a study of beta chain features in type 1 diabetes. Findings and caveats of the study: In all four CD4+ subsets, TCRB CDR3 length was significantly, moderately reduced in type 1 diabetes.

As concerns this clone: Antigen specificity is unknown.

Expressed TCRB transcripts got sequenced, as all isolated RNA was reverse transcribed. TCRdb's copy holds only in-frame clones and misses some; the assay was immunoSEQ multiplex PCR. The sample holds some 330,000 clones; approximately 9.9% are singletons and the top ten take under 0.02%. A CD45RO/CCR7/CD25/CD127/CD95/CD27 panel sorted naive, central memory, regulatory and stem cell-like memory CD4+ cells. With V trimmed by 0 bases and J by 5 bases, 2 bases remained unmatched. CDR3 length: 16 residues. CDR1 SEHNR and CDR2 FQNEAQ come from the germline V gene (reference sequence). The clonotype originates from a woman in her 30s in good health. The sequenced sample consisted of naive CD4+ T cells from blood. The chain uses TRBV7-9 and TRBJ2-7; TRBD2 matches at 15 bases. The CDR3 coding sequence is TGTGCCAGCAGCTTAGCGGGGACTAGCGGGAGGCACGAGCAGTACTTC. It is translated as CASSLAGTSGRHEQYF.